This T cell receptor (beta chain) stems from a study of blood T cell repertoires in COVID-19. The overall study: Samples representing acute and convalescent COVID-19 were sourced from the United States, Italy and Spain. From T cells, B-cell-depleted T cells, or PBMCs came the material, which was cDNA or gDNA.

Germline CDR1 and CDR2: SGHNT and YYREEE (reference sequence). The CDR3 runs to 17 residues. V was cut by 4 bases and J by 0 bases, with 17 bases left in between. Original processing notes: Amplification of reference gene primers was used by the study to estimate nucleated cell counts. Sequenced by immunoSEQ multiplex PCR; TCRdb stores in-frame clones only, minus some. The DNA was the basis for D and trimming; V, J and clone size are from that table. The sample contains fewer than 200,000 clones, about 88% of which appear only once. Enrollment of patients from Seattle took place during active infection, with longitudinal follow-up.

The sequencing sample was made of peripheral blood. The V call is TRBV5-4, the J call TRBJ2-1; D possibly corresponds to TRBD2 (5 bases). The TCR originated in a woman between 50 and 59 years old with COVID-19, enrolled during active disease. CDR3 nucleotides: TGTGCCAGCAGCCTGGGCCCCCCGGGGAGCTCCTACAATGAGCAGTTCTTC. Translated, it gives CASSLGPPGSSYNEQFF.